Sequencing of this T cell receptor beta chain was carried out in a study of Graves' ophthalmopathy and Graves' hyperthyroidism. Amplified TCR beta CDR3 regions were obtained using RNA transcripts as template. First-round RT-PCR relied on HTBI primers, and a second-round multiplex PCR came next. TCRdb fed the multiplex PCR reads into MiXCR, producing one record per CDR3 protein. The top ten clones hold roughly an eighth of a sample with 300,000 to 400,000 distinct CDR3 sequences, about a sixth of them seen once. The diagnostic workup employed clinical symptoms, serum thyroxine, TRAb, thyroid ultrasound and orbital computed tomography. Study-level results: It was with approximately 69% sensitivity and about 72% specificity that the model predicted ophthalmopathy progression.

This clonotype was counted many times. Its cognate antigen is unknown. Sequenced: peripheral blood. This receptor was taken from an adult man with Graves' ophthalmopathy.

The CDR3 region has the DNA TGTGCCAGCAGTCAGGCCTACGAGCAGTACTTC. Translation gives CASSQAYEQYF. The chain has TRBV3-1 and TRBJ2-7; D gene uncertain. Germline CDR1 LGHDT, CDR2 YNNKEL (reference sequence). V was clipped by 6 bases and J by 2 bases, with 5 bases between them. The CDR3 is made up of 11 amino acids.